The 2 T cell receptor beta chains presented below share a single source sample, sequenced in a study of identical twins. TCRdb redid the calling of the 5' RACE reads with MiXCR, one entry per CDR3 protein. The sample lists about 810,000 distinct CDR3 sequences, 10% to 15% occurring once. This sample was also put to use in a study of yellow fever vaccine responses in identical twins.

What was sequenced was PBMCs. The receptor set was obtained from a woman under 30 in good health.

In this sample, this clonotype turned up many times. The chain combines TRBV9 with TRBJ2-1; a weak D match, TRBD2 (6 bases). With 3 bases removed from V and 0 bases from J, the gap between germline ends came to 13 bases. Germline CDR1 reads SGDLS; CDR2 reads YYNGEE. The CDR3 has 16 amino acids. The CDR3 nucleotides read TGTGCCAGCAGCGAGAGAAGCGGGTCCTCCTACAATGAGCAGTTCTTC. It specifies CASSERSGSSYNEQFF.

The chain's CDR3 is CASSKGLVLQFF. CDR3 nucleotide sequence: TGTGCCAGCAGTAAAGGACTAGTCCTTCAGTTCTTC. V usage is TRBV12-3 or TRBV12-4 and J usage is TRBJ2-1; 7 bases align to TRBD2. The CDR3 has 12 residues. V was clipped by 5 bases and J by 13 bases; unmatched bases: 8.